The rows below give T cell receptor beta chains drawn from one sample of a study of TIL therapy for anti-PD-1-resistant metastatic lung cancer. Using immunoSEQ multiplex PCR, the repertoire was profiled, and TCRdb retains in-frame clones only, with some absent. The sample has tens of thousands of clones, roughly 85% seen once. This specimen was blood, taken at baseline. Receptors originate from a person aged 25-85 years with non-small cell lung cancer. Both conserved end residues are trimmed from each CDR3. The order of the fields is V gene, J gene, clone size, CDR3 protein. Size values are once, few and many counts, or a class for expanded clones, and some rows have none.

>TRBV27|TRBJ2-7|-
ASNSQDDRYEQY
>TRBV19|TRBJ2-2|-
ASSPVAGATGELF
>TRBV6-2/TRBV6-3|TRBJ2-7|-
ASSYPGVQPSYEQY
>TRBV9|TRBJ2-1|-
ASSVLSDIAYNEQF
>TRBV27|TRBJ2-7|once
ASSSKQGFYEQY
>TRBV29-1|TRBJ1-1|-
SVEESWGGEAF
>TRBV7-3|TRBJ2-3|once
ASRSGLAIADTQY
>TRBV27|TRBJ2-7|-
ASSPAGTGLKYEQY
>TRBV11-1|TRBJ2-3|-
ASSPYRVSTDTQY
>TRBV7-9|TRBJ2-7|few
ASSLGRTGDEQY
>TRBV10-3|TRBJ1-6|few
AIGGIAYNSPLH
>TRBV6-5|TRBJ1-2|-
ASSYGVNYGYT
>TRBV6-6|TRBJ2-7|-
ASSYTREVV
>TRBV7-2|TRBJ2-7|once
ASSQLGLLAGFSYEQY
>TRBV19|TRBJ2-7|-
ASSPTTGPYEQY
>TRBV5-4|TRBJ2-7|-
ASSLGGNPEQY
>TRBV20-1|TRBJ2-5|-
SAERQETQY
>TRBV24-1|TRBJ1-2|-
ATSDHLYYGYT
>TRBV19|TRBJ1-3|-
ASSIGTSGNTIY
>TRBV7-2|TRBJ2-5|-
ASSLGRPGGPQETQY
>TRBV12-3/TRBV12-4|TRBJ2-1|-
ASTSHVNEQF
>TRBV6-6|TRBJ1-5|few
ASSYRDVGNQPQH
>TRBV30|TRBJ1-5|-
AWSYDGNQPQH
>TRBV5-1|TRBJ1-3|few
ASSLGPGAASGNTIY
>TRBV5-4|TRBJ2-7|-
ASSLQGGEQY
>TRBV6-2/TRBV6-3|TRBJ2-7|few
ASSLSSDGSYEQY